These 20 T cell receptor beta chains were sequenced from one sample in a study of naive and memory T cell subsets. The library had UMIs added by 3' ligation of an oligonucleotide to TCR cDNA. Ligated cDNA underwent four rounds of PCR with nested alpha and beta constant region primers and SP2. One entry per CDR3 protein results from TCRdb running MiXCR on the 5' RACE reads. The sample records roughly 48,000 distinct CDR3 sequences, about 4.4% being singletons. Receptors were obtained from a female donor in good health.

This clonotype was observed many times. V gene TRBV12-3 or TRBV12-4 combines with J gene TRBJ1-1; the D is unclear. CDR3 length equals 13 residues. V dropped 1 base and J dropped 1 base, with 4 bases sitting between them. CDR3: CASSLVENTEAFF. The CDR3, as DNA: TGTGCCAGCAGTTTAGTGGAGAACACTGAAGCTTTCTTT.

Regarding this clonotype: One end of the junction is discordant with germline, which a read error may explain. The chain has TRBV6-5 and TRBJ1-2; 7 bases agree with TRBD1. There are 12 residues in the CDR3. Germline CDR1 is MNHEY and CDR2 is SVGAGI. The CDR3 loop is CASRQGGFGDTF. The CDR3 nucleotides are TGTGCCAGTCGACAGGGAGGCTTTGGCGACACCTTC.

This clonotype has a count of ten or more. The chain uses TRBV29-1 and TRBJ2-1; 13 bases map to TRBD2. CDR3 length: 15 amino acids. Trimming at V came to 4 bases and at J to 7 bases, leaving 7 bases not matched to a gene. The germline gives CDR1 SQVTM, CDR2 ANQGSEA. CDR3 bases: TGCAGCGTTGTTAGTGGACTAGCGGGAGTAAATGAGCAGTTCTTC. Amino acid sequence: CSVVSGLAGVNEQFF.

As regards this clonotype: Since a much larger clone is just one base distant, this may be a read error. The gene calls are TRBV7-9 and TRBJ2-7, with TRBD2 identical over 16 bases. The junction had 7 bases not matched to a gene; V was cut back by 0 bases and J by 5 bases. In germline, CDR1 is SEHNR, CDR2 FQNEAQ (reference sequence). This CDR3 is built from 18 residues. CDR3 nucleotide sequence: TGTGCCAGCAGCTTAGCGAGTGGGACTAGCGGGAGGGGGCACGAGCAGTACTTC. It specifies CASSLASGTSGRGHEQYF.

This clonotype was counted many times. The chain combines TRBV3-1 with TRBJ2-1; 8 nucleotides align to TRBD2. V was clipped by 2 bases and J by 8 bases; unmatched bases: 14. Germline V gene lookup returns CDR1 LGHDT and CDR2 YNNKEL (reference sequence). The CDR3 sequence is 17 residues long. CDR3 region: CASSQRGGRLASDEQFF. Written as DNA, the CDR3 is TGTGCCAGCAGCCAAAGAGGAGGGAGACTAGCGTCGGATGAGCAGTTCTTC.

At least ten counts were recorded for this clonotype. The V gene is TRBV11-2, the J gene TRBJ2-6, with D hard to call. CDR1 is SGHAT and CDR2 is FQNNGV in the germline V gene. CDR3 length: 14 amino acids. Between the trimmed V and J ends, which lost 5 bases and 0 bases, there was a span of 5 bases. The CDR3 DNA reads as TGTGCCAGCAGCCGGATCTCTGGGGCCAACGTCCTGACTTTC. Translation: CASSRISGANVLTF.

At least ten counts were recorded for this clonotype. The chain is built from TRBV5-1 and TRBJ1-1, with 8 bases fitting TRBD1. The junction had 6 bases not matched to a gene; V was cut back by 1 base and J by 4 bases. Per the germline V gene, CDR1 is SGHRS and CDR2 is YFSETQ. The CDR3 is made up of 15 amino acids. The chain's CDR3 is CASSLLSGGGTEAFF. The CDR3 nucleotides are TGCGCCAGCAGCTTGTTGTCAGGGGGCGGCACTGAAGCTTTCTTT.

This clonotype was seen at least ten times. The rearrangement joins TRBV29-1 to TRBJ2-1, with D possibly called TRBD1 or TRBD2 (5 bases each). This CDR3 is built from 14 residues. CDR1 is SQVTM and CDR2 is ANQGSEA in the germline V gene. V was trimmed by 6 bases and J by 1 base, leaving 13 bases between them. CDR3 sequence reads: CSVGAISSYNEQFF. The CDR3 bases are TGCAGCGTCGGGGCAATATCTTCCTACAATGAGCAGTTCTTC.

The CDR3 reads CAISEIVGTYEQYF. For the CDR3, the DNA is TGTGCCATCAGTGAAATTGTCGGAACCTACGAGCAGTACTTC. J is TRBJ2-7 and V is TRBV10-3; no definite D call. Deletions cut 3 bases from V and 2 bases from J, with 11 bases between. The CDR3 totals 14 residues. CDR1 and CDR2 (germline): ENHRY, SYGVKD.

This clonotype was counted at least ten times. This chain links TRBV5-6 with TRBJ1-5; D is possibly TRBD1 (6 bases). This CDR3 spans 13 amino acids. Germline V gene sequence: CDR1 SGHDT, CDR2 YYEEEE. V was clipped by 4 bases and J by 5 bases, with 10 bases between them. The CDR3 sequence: CASSPQGYQPQHF. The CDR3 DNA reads TGTGCCAGCAGCCCACAGGGTTATCAGCCCCAGCATTTT.

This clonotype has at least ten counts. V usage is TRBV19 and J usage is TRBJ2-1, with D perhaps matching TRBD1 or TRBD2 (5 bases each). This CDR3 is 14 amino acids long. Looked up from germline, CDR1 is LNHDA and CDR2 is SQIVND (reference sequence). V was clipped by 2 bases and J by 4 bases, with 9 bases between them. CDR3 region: CASSISGRYNEQFF. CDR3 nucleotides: TGTGCCAGTAGTATATCAGGGAGATACAATGAGCAGTTCTTC.

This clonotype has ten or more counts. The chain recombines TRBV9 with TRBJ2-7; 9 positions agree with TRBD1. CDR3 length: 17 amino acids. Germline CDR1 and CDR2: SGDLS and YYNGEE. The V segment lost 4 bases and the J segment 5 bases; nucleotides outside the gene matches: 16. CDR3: CASSPTPTGTGFHEQYF. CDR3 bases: TGTGCCAGCAGCCCAACCCCTACCGGGACAGGGTTCCACGAGCAGTACTTC.

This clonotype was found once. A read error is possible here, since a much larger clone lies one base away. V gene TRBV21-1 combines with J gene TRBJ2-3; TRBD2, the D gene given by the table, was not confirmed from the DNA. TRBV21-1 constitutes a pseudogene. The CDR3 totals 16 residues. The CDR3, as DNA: TGTGCCAGCAGTCCCTGGGCGGGTAGGGGCACAGATACGCAGTGTTTT. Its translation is CASSPWAGRGTDTQCF.

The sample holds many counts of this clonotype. The CDR3 sequence: CASSVQGDQPQHF. The CDR3 DNA reads TGTGCCAGCAGCGTACAGGGTGACCAGCCCCAGCATTTT. J is TRBJ1-5 and V is TRBV9, with D possibly being TRBD1 (5 bases). CDR3 length equals 13 residues. Germline V gene data show CDR1 as SGDLS and CDR2 as YYNGEE. V was cut by 1 base and J by 7 bases, with 9 bases left in between. The complete variable domain, with remaining parts taken from reference TRBV9 and TRBJ1-5, reads DSGVTQTPKHLITATGQRVTLRCSPRSGDLSVYWYQQSLDQGLQFLIQYYNGEERAKGNILERFSAQQFPDLHSELNLSSLELGDSALYFCASSVQGDQPQHFGDGTRLSIL.

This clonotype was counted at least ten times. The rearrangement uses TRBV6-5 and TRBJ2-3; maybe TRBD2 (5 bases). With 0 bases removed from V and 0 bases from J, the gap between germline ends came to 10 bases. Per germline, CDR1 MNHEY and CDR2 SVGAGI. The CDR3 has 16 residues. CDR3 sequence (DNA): TGTGCCAGCAGTTACTCGGAGGCTTCTAGCACAGATACGCAGTATTTT. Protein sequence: CASSYSEASSTDTQYF.

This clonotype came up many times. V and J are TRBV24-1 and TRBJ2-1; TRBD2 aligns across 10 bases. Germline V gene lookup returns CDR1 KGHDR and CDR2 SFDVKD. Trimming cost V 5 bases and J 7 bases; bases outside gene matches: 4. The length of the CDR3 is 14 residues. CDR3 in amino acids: CATSGWTSGNEQFF. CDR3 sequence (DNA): TGTGCCACCAGTGGGTGGACTAGCGGAAATGAGCAGTTCTTC.

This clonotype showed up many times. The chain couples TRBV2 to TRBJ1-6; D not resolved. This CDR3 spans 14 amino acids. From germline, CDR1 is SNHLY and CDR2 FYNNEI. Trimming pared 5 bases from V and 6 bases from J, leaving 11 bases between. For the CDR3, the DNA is TGTGCCAGCAGTAGAACAGATATTAATTCACCCCTCCACTTT. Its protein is CASSRTDINSPLHF.

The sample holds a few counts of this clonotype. CDR3 sequence: CSVEAGQETQYF. The CDR3 DNA is TGCAGCGTTGAAGCAGGCCAAGAGACCCAGTACTTC. This chain connects TRBV29-1 to TRBJ2-5; D is unclear. CDR1 and CDR2 (germline): SQVTM, ANQGSEA. The CDR3 is made up of 12 amino acids. Trimming took 1 base from V and 1 from J, leaving 4 bases between them.

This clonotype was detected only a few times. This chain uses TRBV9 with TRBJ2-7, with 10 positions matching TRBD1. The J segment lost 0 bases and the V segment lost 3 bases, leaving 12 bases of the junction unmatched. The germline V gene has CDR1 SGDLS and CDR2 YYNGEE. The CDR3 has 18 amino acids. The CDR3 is CASSGQGAPAVSSYEQYF. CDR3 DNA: TGTGCCAGCAGCGGACAGGGGGCGCCGGCGGTTAGCTCCTACGAGCAGTACTTC.

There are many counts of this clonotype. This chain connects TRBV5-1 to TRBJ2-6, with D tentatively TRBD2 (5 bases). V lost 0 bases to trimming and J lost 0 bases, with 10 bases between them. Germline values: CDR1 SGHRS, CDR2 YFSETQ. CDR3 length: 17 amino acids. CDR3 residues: CASSLVSVSSGANVLTF. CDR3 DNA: TGCGCCAGCAGCTTGGTTAGCGTCAGCTCTGGGGCCAACGTCCTGACTTTC.